A selection of T cell receptor beta chains follows, all from one sample in a study of blood T cell repertoires in COVID-19. Method: immunoSEQ multiplex PCR; TCRdb's copy keeps in-frame clones and lacks some. The sample has about 86,000 clones; around four fifths are singletons. The sample was peripheral blood. These receptors were obtained from a man aged 45-60 years with acute or convalescent COVID-19. CDR3s include the opening cysteine and the closing phenylalanine or tryptophan. The order of the fields is V gene, D gene, J gene, clone size, CDR3 DNA, CDR3 protein. The D gene is left open where the match is weak. Clone sizes are given selectively: once, few, many, or a class where the clone is expanded.

>TRBV7-9|.|TRBJ2-2|.
TGTGCCAGCAGCTTAGACGGTATGGCCGGGGAGCTGTTTTTT
CASSLDGMAGELFF
>TRBV7-6|TRBD2|TRBJ2-1|.
TGTGCCAGCAGCTTAGGTGCCGGGACTAGCGTCTACAATGAGCAGTTCTTC
CASSLGAGTSVYNEQFF
>TRBV7-2|.|TRBJ1-1|.
TGTGCCAGCAGTCCGGGGGGGAACACTGAAGCTTTCTTT
CASSPGGNTEAFF
>TRBV29-1|TRBD1|TRBJ1-2|.
TGCAGCGTTGATGGGGGAGGACAGGGCTATGGCTACACCTTC
CSVDGGGQGYGYTF
>TRBV5-8|.|TRBJ2-2|.
TGTGCCAGCAGCTTGGGATCAGGTATCGGCGGGGAGCTGTTTTTT
CASSLGSGIGGELFF
>TRBV2|.|TRBJ1-3|.
TGTGCCAGCAGAGATACGACAAGCGGAGGTTCTGGAAACACCATATATTTT
CASRDTTSGGSGNTIYF
>TRBV18|TRBD1|TRBJ1-5|.
TGTGCCAGCTCACCCCGACAGGGGGCGGATCAGCCCCAGCATTTT
CASSPRQGADQPQHF
>TRBV4-3|.|TRBJ2-3|once
TGCGCCAGCAGCATCACAGATTCTAGCACAGATACGCAGTATTTT
CASSITDSSTDTQYF
>TRBV19|.|TRBJ1-1|.
TGTGCCAGTAGTATAAGCCCAGGTGGGAACACTGAAGCTTTCTTT
CASSISPGGNTEAFF
>TRBV6-5|.|TRBJ2-7|.
TGTGCCAGCAGGGCTAATCTAGGAAGAATGGACGAGCAGTACTTC
CASRANLGRMDEQYF
>TRBV2|TRBD1|TRBJ1-5|.
TGTGCCAGCAGTGAGCGCAGGGGGTCCAATCAGCCCCAGCATTTT
CASSERRGSNQPQHF
>TRBV7-2|.|TRBJ1-5|once
TGTGCCAGCAGCTCGGGATTGAATCAGCCCCAGCATTTT
CASSSGLNQPQHF
>TRBV28|.|TRBJ2-7|.
TGTGCCAGCAGTCCCCAGGGGTTAACCTACGAGCAGTACTTC
CASSPQGLTYEQYF